One T cell receptor (beta chain) is described in this entry. These data originate in a study of cytomegalovirus exposure and HLA in healthy donors. The CDR3 loop spans 16 amino acids. CDR1 and CDR2 (germline): SGHNT, YENEEA. J was trimmed by 4 bases and V by 1 base; bases with no gene match: 3. Researchers ran the PCR with 60 Vbeta and 13 Jbeta primers. Clones were sequenced by immunoSEQ multiplex PCR, and TCRdb holds only the in-frame ones, with some missing. The sample carries 150,000 to 200,000 clones, approximately 84% recorded once. The rearrangement joins TRBV11-3 to TRBJ2-2; TRBD1 aligns across 10 bases. Sequenced input: PBMCs. The clonotype was recovered from a woman aged 45-60 years in good health and CMV-seropositive. The chain's CDR3 is CASSLGQGARTGELFF. CDR3 in DNA: TGTGCCAGCAGCTTAGGACAGGGGGCGCGCACCGGGGAGCTGTTTTTT.